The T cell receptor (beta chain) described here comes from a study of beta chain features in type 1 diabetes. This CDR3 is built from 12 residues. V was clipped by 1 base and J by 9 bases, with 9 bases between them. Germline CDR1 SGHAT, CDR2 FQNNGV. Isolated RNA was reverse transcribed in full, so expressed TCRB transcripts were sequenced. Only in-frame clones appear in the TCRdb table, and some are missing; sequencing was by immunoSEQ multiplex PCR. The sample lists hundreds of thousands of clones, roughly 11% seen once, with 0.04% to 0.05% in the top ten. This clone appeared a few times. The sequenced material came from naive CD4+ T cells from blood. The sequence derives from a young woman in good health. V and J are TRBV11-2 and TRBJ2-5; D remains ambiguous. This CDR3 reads CASSLVAVAQYF. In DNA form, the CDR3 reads TGTGCCAGCAGCTTAGTAGCAGTGGCCCAGTACTTC.